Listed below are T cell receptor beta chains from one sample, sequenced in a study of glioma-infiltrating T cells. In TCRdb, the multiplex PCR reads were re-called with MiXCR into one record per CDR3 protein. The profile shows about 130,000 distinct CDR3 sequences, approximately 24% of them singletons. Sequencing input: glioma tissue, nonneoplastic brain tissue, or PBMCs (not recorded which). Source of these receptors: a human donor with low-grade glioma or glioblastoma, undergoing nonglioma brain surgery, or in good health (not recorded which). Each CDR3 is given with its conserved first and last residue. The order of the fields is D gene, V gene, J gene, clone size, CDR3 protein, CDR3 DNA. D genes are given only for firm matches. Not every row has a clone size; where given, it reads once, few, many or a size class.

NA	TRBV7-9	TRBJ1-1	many	CASRGTQTRNTEAFF	TGTGCCAGCAGGGGGACCCAAACGCGGAACACTGAAGCTTTCTTT
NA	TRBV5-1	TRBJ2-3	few	CASSSTTSTDTQYF	TGCGCCAGCAGCTCGACAACCAGCACAGATACGCAGTATTTT
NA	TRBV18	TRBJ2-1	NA	CASSPQDSLYNEQFF	TGTGCCAGCTCACCTCAGGACAGCCTTTACAATGAGCAGTTCTTC
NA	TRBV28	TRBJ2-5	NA	CASTLTVSPLGDQETQYF	TGTGCCAGCACCCTGACAGTTTCACCCTTGGGGGACCAAGAGACCCAGTACTTC
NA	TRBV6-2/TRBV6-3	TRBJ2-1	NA	CASSASPFGDNEQLF	TGTGCCAGCAGTGCGTCCCCGTTTGGAGACAATGAGCAGCTCTTC
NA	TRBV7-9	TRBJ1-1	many	CASSFGLEAFF	TGTGCCAGCAGCTTCGGGCTTGAAGCTTTCTTT
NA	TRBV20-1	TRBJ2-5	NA	CSARGDTRGRETQYF	TGCAGTGCTAGAGGAGATACTAGGGGTCGAGAGACCCAGTACTTC
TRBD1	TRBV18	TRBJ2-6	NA	CASSQRQGHSSGANVLTF	TGTGCCAGCTCTCAAAGACAGGGCCACAGCTCTGGGGCCAACGTCCTGACTTTC
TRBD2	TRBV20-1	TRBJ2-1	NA	CSAGGGRTYNEQFF	TGCAGTGCCGGGGGGGGGCGCACCTACAATGAGCAGTTCTTC
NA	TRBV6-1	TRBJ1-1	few	CASSSRIGTEAFF	TGTGCCAGCAGTTCAAGAATAGGGACTGAAGCTTTCTTT
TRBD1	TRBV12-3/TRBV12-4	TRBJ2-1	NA	CASSLSGDSRGFF	TGTGCCAGCAGTTTGAGTGGGGACAGCCGGGGGTTCTTC
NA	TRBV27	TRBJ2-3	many	CASSLSGTDFTDTQYF	TGTGCCAGCAGTTTATCGGGGACGGATTTCACAGATACGCAGTATTTT
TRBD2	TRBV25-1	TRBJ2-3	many	CASSDGGGAGDTQYF	TGTGCCAGCAGTGATGGCGGGGGGGCTGGAGATACGCAGTATTTT
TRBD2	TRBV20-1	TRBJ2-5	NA	CSARDPGLAETQYF	TGCAGTGCTAGAGACCCGGGACTAGCGGAGACCCAGTACTTC